This is a list of T cell receptor beta chains from one sample in a study of blood T cell repertoires in COVID-19. Measured with immunoSEQ multiplex PCR; TCRdb has only the in-frame clones, and not every one. The sample consists of about 150,000 clones, about 86% of them appearing once. The sequencing sample was made of peripheral blood. These receptors were taken from a woman in her 70s with acute or convalescent COVID-19. The CDR3 runs from the conserved cysteine through the conserved F or W. The order of the fields is V gene, D gene, clone size, J gene, CDR3 DNA, CDR3 protein. The D gene is left open where the match is weak. Rows may omit the clone size; those that give it use once, few, many or a size class.

TRBV19	TRBD2	NA	TRBJ2-7	TGTGCCAGTAGTGCGGGAGGTTACGAGCAGTACTTC	CASSAGGYEQYF
TRBV6-5	TRBD1	NA	TRBJ1-2	TGTGCCAGCAGCGGGGGACAGGGAAAGGGCTACACCTTC	CASSGGQGKGYTF
TRBV30	NA	few	TRBJ1-5	TGTGCCTGGACGCGGGACAATCAGCCCCAGCATTTT	CAWTRDNQPQHF
TRBV25-1	NA	NA	TRBJ1-4	TGTGCCAGCAGTGAATATCCGGGACTCATCGATGAAAAACTGTTTTTT	CASSEYPGLIDEKLFF
TRBV5-4	NA	NA	TRBJ1-2	TGTGCCAGCAGCTTGGTGGTAGGACAAAACTATGGCTACACCTTC	CASSLVVGQNYGYTF
TRBV28	TRBD1	NA	TRBJ1-1	TGTGCCAGCTTTACCGGGACAGTTGAAGCTTTCTTT	CASFTGTVEAFF
TRBV19	NA	NA	TRBJ1-4	TGTGCCAGTAGTCAAACGCTTGGGACTGTGAATGAAAAACTGTTTTTT	CASSQTLGTVNEKLFF
TRBV7-2	NA	NA	TRBJ2-7	TGTGCCAGCAGCCCCCGCCGGGACTCCTACGAGCAGTACTTC	CASSPRRDSYEQYF
TRBV7-2	NA	NA	TRBJ1-1	TGTGCCAGCAGCTTATCGGTGAACACTGAAGCTTTCTTT	CASSLSVNTEAFF
TRBV18	NA	NA	TRBJ2-5	TGTGCCAGCTCTCGCAGGGGACCCGGCGGGCCACAAGAGACCCAGTACTTC	CASSRRGPGGPQETQYF
TRBV7-9	NA	NA	TRBJ1-1	TGTGCCAGCAGCTTAGGGGCCTTGAACACTGAAGCTTTCTTT	CASSLGALNTEAFF
TRBV29-1	NA	once	TRBJ1-2	TGCAGCGTCGAAGGGGGGGGAGCGACTAACTATGGCTACACCTTC	CSVEGGGATNYGYTF
TRBV9	NA	NA	TRBJ2-1	TGTGCCAGCACCTACCTCGGGTCCAGCTCCTACAATGAGCAGTTCTTC	CASTYLGSSSYNEQFF
TRBV2	NA	NA	TRBJ1-3	TGTGCCAGCAGTCCATACGGGCCAGGGGCGACAGGAAACACCATATATTTT	CASSPYGPGATGNTIYF
TRBV11-1	NA	NA	TRBJ2-5	TGTGCCAGCACCCGGGGGGCCGTGGAGACCCAGTACTTC	CASTRGAVETQYF
TRBV7-2	TRBD2	NA	TRBJ2-3	TGTGCCAGCAGCCTTTCGGGGACTAGCGGGGCCACAGATACGCAGTATTTT	CASSLSGTSGATDTQYF
TRBV9	NA	NA	TRBJ2-2	TGTGCCAGCAGCGTGGATACAGGAAACACCGGGGAGCTGTTTTTT	CASSVDTGNTGELFF
TRBV7-2	NA	NA	TRBJ1-2	TGTGCCAGCAGCTTAGACAGGGACTATGGCTACACCTTC	CASSLDRDYGYTF
TRBV7-2	TRBD2	NA	TRBJ2-7	TGTGCCAGCAGCACCCCACCAGCGGGGTCCCGCGAGCAGTACTTC	CASSTPPAGSREQYF
TRBV7-3	TRBD2	NA	TRBJ2-1	TGTGCCAGCAGCTTAAAGGGCGGGAGCTACAATGAGCAGTTCTTC	CASSLKGGSYNEQFF
TRBV6-5	NA	NA	TRBJ1-2	TGTGCCAGCAGTTACTCGGTAGGAAACAGCTATGGCTACACCTTC	CASSYSVGNSYGYTF
TRBV6-2/TRBV6-3	NA	NA	TRBJ2-2	TGTGCCAGCAGTTACACTAGCTTAAACACCGGGGAGCTGTTTTTT	CASSYTSLNTGELFF
TRBV4-2	TRBD2	NA	TRBJ2-3	TGTGCCAGCAGCCAAGCGGGGCGGGGGGGCGCAGATACGCAGTATTTT	CASSQAGRGGADTQYF
TRBV28	TRBD1	few	TRBJ1-6	TGTGCCAGCAGACCCGGGACAGGGAGGCATAATTCACCCCTCCACTTT	CASRPGTGRHNSPLHF